The source of this TCR beta chain is a study of blood T cells in healthy people across ages. Together with a sample-barcoded 5' primer, a J-beta primer mix was included in a second PCR lasting roughly 6 to 12 cycles. Any given sample supplied a minimum of 2.5 million CDR3-containing paired-end reads. TCRdb re-called the 5' RACE reads with MiXCR, one entry per CDR3 protein. The sample holds more than 900,000 distinct CDR3 sequences, almost 30% seen once. CDR3 size: 14 residues. Germline CDR1 reads SGHNT; CDR2 reads YYREEE (reference sequence). This clonotype has a single count. At one boundary the junction diverges from the germline segment, which might be a read error. The sample was also linked to a second study, of T cells of mothers and their children. That source adds: Samples were obtained from a few healthy Caucasian mothers and their six children. Related mother-child pairs shared marginally more repertoire than unrelated pairs, though not significantly.

The sample was blood. The rearrangement links TRBV5-4 to TRBJ2-4, with D perhaps matching TRBD1 (5 bases). The end of the DNA is better explained by TRBJ2-7, so the J call may be wrong. The clonotype was recovered from a woman aged 40 to 50 in good health. The CDR3 here is CASSLDAGIHEQYF. The CDR3 region has the DNA TGCGCCAGCAGCTTGGATGCAGGGATCCACGAGCAGTACTTC.